Below are 22 T cell receptor beta chains sequenced from a single sample in a study of blood T cell repertoires in COVID-19. Here immunoSEQ multiplex PCR was the method, and the copy in TCRdb shows in-frame clones only, minus some. The sample lists about 310,000 clones, approximately 90% occurring once. What was sequenced was PBMCs or T cells enriched from blood (not recorded which). These receptors all come from a woman aged 40 to 50 who had recovered from COVID-19.

This clone was counted once. The gene calls are TRBV29-1 and TRBJ1-4; TRBD1 is a possible D gene (6 bases). Germline V lookup: CDR1 SQVTM, CDR2 ANQGSEA. Between the trimmed V and J ends, which lost 5 bases and 7 bases, there was a span of 8 bases. The CDR3 is made up of 11 amino acids. CDR3 nucleotides: TGCAGCGTTCTGGACAGTGAAAAACTGTTTTTT. It encodes CSVLDSEKLFF.

Only one count was recorded for this clone. For the CDR3, the DNA is TGTGCCAGTAGTAGTCCAGCGGGAGTAAGCAATGAGCAGTTCTTC. Protein: CASSSPAGVSNEQFF. The rearrangement uses TRBV19 and TRBJ2-1; 8 bases line up with TRBD2. Per germline, CDR1 LNHDA and CDR2 SQIVND (reference sequence). The CDR3 spans 15 residues. Trimming cost V 4 bases and J 6 bases; bases outside gene matches: 8.

J is TRBJ2-7 and V is TRBV5-4; TRBD1 is a possible D gene (5 bases). The ends were cut back, 3 bases at V and 0 bases at J, with 10 bases in the middle. Germline values: CDR1 SGHNT, CDR2 YYREEE (reference sequence). This CDR3 has 14 amino acids. CDR3 protein: CASSYPDSSYEQYF. The CDR3, as DNA: TGTGCCAGCAGCTACCCCGACAGCTCCTACGAGCAGTACTTC.

The chain uses TRBV11-3 and TRBJ2-7; 9 positions match TRBD2. J was trimmed by 4 bases and V by 5 bases; bases with no gene match: 12. The CDR3 contains 16 residues. The germline V gene has CDR1 SGHNT and CDR2 YENEEA. For the CDR3, the DNA is TGTGCCAGCAGCCAGACCGGGGCTAGCGGGGATTACGAGCAGTACTTC. Translating it yields CASSQTGASGDYEQYF.

This sequence joins TRBV4-2 and TRBJ2-1; 13 positions match TRBD2. J lost 3 bases, V lost 1 base, and 12 bases had no gene match. This CDR3 has 20 residues. Germline lookup yields CDR1 LGHNA and CDR2 YNFKEQ. CDR3 region: CASSQVAISGLAGDYNEQFF. The CDR3 region has the DNA TGTGCCAGCAGCCAAGTCGCAATATCTGGACTAGCGGGAGACTACAATGAGCAGTTCTTC.

This clone was picked up a small number of times. The chain uses TRBV7-3 and TRBJ1-6, with a possible D match to TRBD1 (5 bases). The germline V gene has CDR1 SGHTA and CDR2 FQGTGA. The germline V and J ends were trimmed by 2 bases and 10 bases, with 15 bases remaining between them. The CDR3 has 15 amino acids. The CDR3 region has the DNA TGTGCCAGCAGCTTAGAGGGGCGCGGGAAATCACCCCTCCACTTT. Its translation is CASSLEGRGKSPLHF.

This clone came up once. V usage is TRBV7-9 and J usage is TRBJ1-1; unclear D gene. CDR1 SEHNR and CDR2 FQNEAQ come from the germline V gene (reference sequence). V lost 1 base and J 1 base, leaving 7 bases between the germline ends. The CDR3 is 14 residues long. CDR3 sequence: CASSLDGSNTEAFF. CDR3 nucleotides: TGTGCCAGCAGCTTAGACGGGTCGAACACTGAAGCTTTCTTT.

As DNA, the CDR3 is TGTGCCAGCAGAACCGGGGACAGGGTGAGCACAGATACGCAGTATTTT. Residues: CASRTGDRVSTDTQYF. V and J are TRBV5-6 and TRBJ2-3; 9 bases agree with TRBD1. Per germline, CDR1 SGHDT and CDR2 YYEEEE. The CDR3 has 16 residues. V lost 5 bases, J lost 0 bases, and 7 bases stayed unmatched.

The chain is built from TRBV29-1 and TRBJ1-1, with D uncertain. Trimming removed 7 bases at V and 0 bases at J, with 12 bases between. Per germline, CDR1 SQVTM and CDR2 ANQGSEA. The CDR3 has 13 amino acids. The CDR3, as DNA: TGCAGCGCGGCTACGGTGATGAACACTGAAGCTTTCTTT. This codes for CSAATVMNTEAFF.

J is TRBJ1-1 and V is TRBV10-3; D remains unclear. The CDR3 length is 14 residues. V lost 8 bases and J 0 bases, leaving 13 bases between the germline ends. Germline V gives CDR1 ENHRY, CDR2 SYGVKD. CDR3 sequence: CAIGPESLNTEAFF. The DNA of the CDR3 is TGTGCCATCGGGCCCGAGTCCTTGAACACTGAAGCTTTCTTT.

About this clone: Other DNA sequences from this sample encode an identical CDR3 as well. This chain connects TRBV28 to TRBJ2-1; D perhaps matches TRBD1 (5 bases). Germline V gene sequence: CDR1 MDHEN, CDR2 SYDVKM. The CDR3 totals 12 residues. The V gene lost 7 bases and the J gene lost 7 bases, with 11 bases spanning the gap. In DNA, the CDR3 is TGTGCCAGCACCTCCAGGGTTAATGAGCAGTTCTTC. The encoded protein is CASTSRVNEQFF.

This chain links TRBV27 with TRBJ1-2; the D is unclear. This CDR3 has 13 amino acids. From germline, CDR1 is MNHEY and CDR2 SMNVEV (reference sequence). V lost 2 bases, J lost 7 bases, and 11 bases lay in between. The chain's CDR3 is CASSLGARGGYTF. The CDR3, as DNA: TGTGCCAGCAGTTTAGGAGCGCGGGGTGGCTACACCTTC.

This clone is a singleton in its sample. The chain carries TRBV28 and TRBJ1-5; 8 nucleotides match TRBD1. J gave up 9 bases and V 5 bases, and 15 bases lay outside the gene matches. There are 16 residues in the CDR3. The germline V gene encodes CDR1 MDHEN and CDR2 SYDVKM. The CDR3 reads CASSPPGGYRDGPQHF. The CDR3 DNA sequence: TGTGCCAGCAGTCCGCCAGGGGGCTATAGAGATGGGCCCCAGCATTTT. Full variable domain (remainder filled in from reference TRBV28 and TRBJ1-5): DVKVTQSSRYLVKRTGEKVFLECVQDMDHENMFWYRQDPGLGLRLIYFSYDVKMKEKGDIPEGYSVSREKKERFSLILESASTNQTSMYLCASSPPGGYRDGPQHFGDGTRLSIL.

This chain uses TRBV7-2 with TRBJ2-5, with D perhaps matching TRBD2 (6 bases). The CDR3 contains 16 residues. Germline loops: CDR1 SGHTA, CDR2 FQGNSA. V dropped 4 bases and J dropped 4 bases, with 19 bases sitting between them. In nucleotides, the CDR3 is TGTGCCAGCAGCTCTGGGGGGATAGTTCTTTCAGAGACCCAGTACTTC. Amino acid sequence: CASSSGGIVLSETQYF.

The rearrangement uses TRBV21-1 and TRBJ1-2; the tabulated D call, TRBD1, remains unverified against the DNA. TRBV21-1 represents a pseudogene. The CDR3 runs to 15 residues. CDR3 amino acids: CASSKDQTTNYGYTF. The CDR3 DNA reads TGTGCCAGCAGCAAAGACCAGACAACTAACTATGGCTACACCTTC.

V and J are TRBV10-3 and TRBJ1-5, with a weak D call TRBD1 (6 bases). The CDR3 consists of 16 residues. Germline assignment: CDR1 ENHRY and CDR2 SYGVKD. V was trimmed by 6 bases and J by 7 bases, leaving 22 bases between them. The CDR3 is CAIRDSVFKVGQPQHF. CDR3 nucleotides: TGTGCCATCAGGGACAGTGTATTCAAGGTAGGGCAGCCCCAGCATTTT.

The V and J genes are TRBV7-9 and TRBJ2-6; D uncertain. CDR3 length: 13 residues. Germline V lookup: CDR1 SEHNR, CDR2 FQNEAQ (reference sequence). Deletions cut 2 bases from V and 3 bases from J, with 2 bases between. As DNA, the CDR3 is TGTGCCAGCAGCTTATATGGGGCCAACGTCCTGACTTTC. Translated: CASSLYGANVLTF.

This sequence joins TRBV12-3 or TRBV12-4 and TRBJ2-3; a weak D match, TRBD1 (6 bases). The CDR3 consists of 13 residues. The V end was cut by 3 bases, the J end by 7 bases, with 11 bases between. CDR3 in amino acids: CASSFLGANTQYF. CDR3 bases: TGTGCCAGCAGTTTTTTGGGGGCGAATACGCAGTATTTT.

The rearrangement links TRBV24-1 to TRBJ1-1, with TRBD1 as a possible D gene (5 bases). Trimming left V 0 bases short and J 5 bases short, with 6 bases between. CDR1 is KGHDR, CDR2 SFDVKD, per germline. CDR3 length: 13 residues. The DNA of the CDR3 is TGTGCCACCAGTGATTTGAGGGGTACTGAAGCTTTCTTT. It encodes CATSDLRGTEAFF.

The chain recombines TRBV12-3 or TRBV12-4 with TRBJ2-1; possibly TRBD2 for D (5 bases). Trimming left V 5 bases short and J 3 bases short, with 8 bases between. CDR3 size: 13 residues. The CDR3 sequence is CASSIDYYNEQFF. DNA for the CDR3: TGTGCCAGCAGTATCGACTACTACAATGAGCAGTTCTTC.

The rearrangement joins TRBV4-2 to TRBJ1-2, with 11 bases matching TRBD1. V was clipped by 0 bases and J by 4 bases; unmatched bases: 4. The CDR3 length is 16 residues. The V gene's germline CDR1 is LGHNA and CDR2 YNFKEQ. The CDR3 sequence: CASSQEVGTGGYGYTF. CDR3 nucleotides: TGTGCCAGCAGCCAAGAAGTCGGGACAGGGGGCTATGGCTACACCTTC.

The chain recombines TRBV7-3 with TRBJ2-7, with 7 bases fitting TRBD2. CDR3 length: 16 residues. Looked up from germline, CDR1 is SGHTA and CDR2 is FQGTGA. With 2 bases clipped from V and 7 bases from J, the junction kept 14 bases outside the gene matches. As DNA, the CDR3 is TGTGCCAGCAGCTTAGATGCTACCAGCGGGGCAACAGAGCAGTACTTC. Amino acid sequence: CASSLDATSGATEQYF. The full variable domain, rest sourced from reference TRBV7-3 and TRBJ2-7, is GAGVSQTPSNKVTEKGKYVELRCDPISGHTALYWYRQSLGQGPEFLIYFQGTGAADDSGLPNDRFFAVRPEGSVSTLKIQRTERGDSAVYLCASSLDATSGATEQYFGPGTRLTVT.